This TCR beta chain was identified in a study of CD4 and CD8 cells across lung adenocarcinoma regions (dated by TCRdb to the late 2010s). The study in broad terms: The study compared tumor centers with tumor margins to examine intratumor heterogeneity of the T cell receptor repertoire.

Library preparation was by PCR. The sequencer was a HiSeq X Ten. In-frame beta chains were kept once TCRdb had trimmed the public reads at Q25 with fastp and called clones with MiXCR. For every CDR3 protein sequence, its rows merge into one entry that carries the most common genes and DNA. This sample lists roughly 20,000 distinct CDR3 sequences; 46% were detected once. Of the sample, roughly 18% is held by the ten largest clones. CDR3 length: 15 amino acids, cysteine to phenylalanine. This entry keeps only the CDR3 DNA: 45 bases, framed from base 1. In the germline V gene (reference sequence), CDR1 corresponds to WNHNN and CDR2 to SYGVQD. As to this clonotype: Its antigen remains unidentified. The germline gene is not matched at one end of the junction; a read error may be the cause.

Donors were patients with localized lung adenocarcinoma, a subtype of non-small cell lung cancer. Samples were obtained from the margins of localized lung adenocarcinomas. CD4+ T cells from tumor tissue were profiled separately from CD8+ T cells for TCR repertoire analysis. Input material: CD4+ T cells from the margin of a lung tumor. The cell subset or site label corresponds to: tumor margin region. The source is a male donor with lung adenocarcinoma. The CD4 and CD8 labels of this study may be unreliable. Here the chain combines TRBV10-1 and TRBJ2-3, with the D gene not confidently named. The CDR3 protein is CASSEGVRGKDTQYF. The nucleotide sequence is given as TGCGCCAGCAGTGAGGGGGTGCGAGGCAAAGACACGCAGTACTTT.